What follows describes a single T cell receptor (beta chain). The target antigen is unknown. Preparation of the TCRbeta library involved a method that used unique molecular identifiers. TCRdb recomputed calls from the PCR reads with MiXCR, one row per CDR3 protein. The table has 700,000 to 950,000 distinct CDR3 sequences, roughly 15% seen once. This entry is derived from a study of T-cell reconstitution after alpha-beta-depleted transplantation in children. Study findings and constraints: A year post-transplant, T-cell counts and diversity derived mostly from newly produced T cells.

V was pared by 5 bases and J by 3 bases, with 11 bases between. This CDR3 has 13 amino acids. Sequencing used PBMCs, mostly from graft donor cells, obtained 360 days after TCRalphabeta/CD19-depleted stem cell transplant. This receptor was obtained from a male patient aged 10 to 17 who had a stem cell transplant for acute lymphoblastic leukemia, so the T cells may come from the graft donor. The chain is built from TRBV12-3 or TRBV12-4 and TRBJ2-7; a weak D match, TRBD2 (5 bases). The CDR3 nucleotides read TGTGCCAGCAGTCCGCGACTATTCTACGAGCAGTACTTC. Amino acid sequence: CASSPRLFYEQYF.